This TCR beta chain comes out of a study of blood T cell repertoires in COVID-19. Study details: Sites in the United States, Italy and Spain provided acute and convalescent COVID-19 samples.

Germline CDR1 reads SGHNT; CDR2 reads YENEEA. The CDR3 covers 17 residues. V dropped 5 bases and J dropped 3; count of bases not matched to a gene: 8. How the authors handled the data: Counts of nucleated cells, estimated from reference gene primer amplification, were obtained. The table came from immunoSEQ multiplex PCR; TCRdb's copy has only in-frame clones and leaves some out. D and trimming were read from the DNA, whereas the V and J calls and clone size are those reported in that table. The table lists just under 150,000 clones, about 91% of them singletons. J is TRBJ2-3 and V is TRBV11-3, with 13 positions matching TRBD2. The material sequenced was peripheral blood. This TCR came from a woman aged 50 to 65 with acute or convalescent COVID-19. This CDR3 is CASSPGLAGAETDTQYF. The CDR3 bases are TGTGCCAGCAGCCCAGGACTAGCGGGAGCCGAGACAGATACGCAGTATTTT.